Reported below is one T cell receptor beta chain. Its target is unknown. The germline gives CDR1 MRHNA, CDR2 SNTAGT. This CDR3 has 13 residues. The ends lost 6 bases at V and 3 bases at J; junction bases unmatched: 2. The source of the sample is a study of OX40 agonist ivuxolimab in advanced cancers. Study-level points and caveats: Low normalized T-cell clonal expansion was additionally recorded for some nonresponders. Among T cells, CD8+ cells averaged more expanded clones than CD4+ cells.

The data were produced by immunoSEQ multiplex PCR, yet TCRdb's version contains in-frame clones alone and is incomplete. The sample lists about 16,000 clones, 70% to 90% seen once, with roughly 72% in the top ten. The chain links TRBV6-4 to TRBJ2-3; 8 bases agree with TRBD2. The source was CD4+ or CD8+ T cells sorted from blood, collected in a trial of the OX40 agonist ivuxolimab. The sequence derives from an adult with an advanced solid tumor such as melanoma, head and neck, liver or kidney cancer. As DNA, the CDR3 is TGTGCCAGCAGCGGGGGGGCTACAGATACGCAGTATTTT. This translates into CASSGGATDTQYF.